Presented here are 28 T cell receptor beta chains from one specimen sequenced in a study of cytomegalovirus exposure and HLA in healthy donors. Some clones are missing from TCRdb's copy, which holds only in-frame ones; the method was immunoSEQ multiplex PCR. The top ten clones hold 2.5% to 3.5% of a sample with 78,000 or so clones, around 94% of them seen once. What was sequenced was PBMCs. These TCRs come from a woman aged 18-29 years in good health and CMV-seropositive.

The rearrangement uses TRBV29-1 and TRBJ1-2; no reliable D call. Deletions cut 0 bases from V and 6 bases from J, with 29 bases between. The length of the CDR3 is 19 residues. The germline CDR1 and CDR2 sequences are SQVTM and ANQGSEA. The CDR3 DNA sequence: TGCAGCGTTGAAGAAAAGAAGTACGTAGGCCTAAGGCGGCGAAATGGCTACACCTTC. It yields the protein CSVEEKKYVGLRRRNGYTF. Together with reference TRBV29-1 and TRBJ1-2, the CDR3 gives the full variable domain: SAVISQKPSRDICQRGTSLTIQCQVDSQVTMMFWYRQQPGQSLTLIATANQGSEATYESGFVIDKFPISRPNLTFSTLTVSNMSPEDSSIYLCSVEEKKYVGLRRRNGYTFGSGTRLTVV.

V usage is TRBV2 and J usage is TRBJ2-3; the match to TRBD2 covers 8 bases. Germline lookup yields CDR1 SNHLY and CDR2 FYNNEI. This CDR3 has 15 residues. Trimming removed 9 bases from V and 2 bases from J; junction bases left unmatched: 10. The CDR3 DNA sequence: TGTGCCAGTTCTCTTACTAGCGGATACACAGATACGCAGTATTTT. This sequence encodes CASSLTSGYTDTQYF.

This rearrangement joins TRBV29-1 to TRBJ2-1; 9 bases align to TRBD2. This CDR3 has 15 residues. The ends lost 5 bases at V and 1 base at J; junction bases unmatched: 6. CDR1 and CDR2 from the germline V gene are SQVTM and ANQGSEA. The CDR3 here is CSVYSGSGSYNEQFF. For the CDR3, the DNA is TGCAGCGTTTATAGCGGGAGTGGGTCCTACAATGAGCAGTTCTTC.

The chain combines TRBV29-1 with TRBJ1-1; TRBD1 agrees at 8 bases. CDR3 length equals 11 residues. The V gene's germline CDR1 is SQVTM and CDR2 ANQGSEA. V shed 6 bases and J 3 bases; nucleotides not matched to a gene: 0. The CDR3 protein is CSVTGDTEAFF. CDR3 coding DNA: TGCAGCGTGACAGGGGACACTGAAGCTTTCTTT.

The chain employs TRBV7-6 and TRBJ1-4; possible D gene TRBD1, 5 bases. Trimming took 5 bases from V and 8 from J, leaving 12 bases between them. CDR1 and CDR2 from the germline V gene are SGHVS and FNYEAQ. The CDR3 runs 13 residues. CDR3 in amino acids: CASSRRQREKLFF. CDR3 nucleotides: TGTGCCAGCAGCCGAAGACAGAGGGAAAAACTGTTTTTT.

The chain links TRBV4-1 to TRBJ2-7; the D gene is possibly TRBD1 (6 bases). Germline V lookup: CDR1 MGHRA, CDR2 YSYEKL. The length of the CDR3 is 15 residues. V lost 4 bases to trimming and J lost 4 bases, with 17 bases between them. The CDR3 DNA follows: TGCGCCAGCAGCCCCCGCGACGAGGGGGTGTACGAGCAGTACTTC. Residues: CASSPRDEGVYEQYF.

Concerning this clone: One end of the junction is discordant with germline, which a read error may explain. The rearrangement joins TRBV6-4 to TRBJ2-3; D is ambiguous. Germline-derived CDR1 and CDR2 are MRHNA and SNTAGT. The CDR3 length is 8 residues. CDR3 sequence: CASSDRGF. The CDR3, as DNA: TGTGCCAGCAGTGACCGCGGTTTT.

This chain links TRBV6-4 with TRBJ2-1, with TRBD1 as a possible D gene (5 bases). Germline V gene lookup returns CDR1 MRHNA and CDR2 SNTAGT. V lost 4 bases, J lost 6 bases, and 16 bases lay in between. The CDR3 has 15 amino acids. The CDR3 bases are TGTGCCAGCAGTGTTCAGGGCCTTGGCGGCAATGAGCAGTTCTTC. Its protein is CASSVQGLGGNEQFF.

The rearrangement joins TRBV15 to TRBJ1-1; perhaps TRBD1 as D (6 bases). This CDR3 region has 16 residues. From germline, CDR1 is LNHNV and CDR2 YYDKDF (reference sequence). The germline V and J ends were trimmed by 4 bases and 0 bases, with 15 bases remaining between them. CDR3 sequence (DNA): TGTGCCACCAGCAATCGCCACAGGGTGTTGAACACTGAAGCTTTCTTT. This translates into CATSNRHRVLNTEAFF.

The chain combines TRBV30 with TRBJ1-2, with D perhaps TRBD1 (6 bases). This CDR3 spans 14 amino acids. Trimming cost V 1 base and J 4 bases, with 13 bases left between them. Germline CDR1 GTSNPN, CDR2 SVGIG (reference sequence). CDR3 sequence: CAWSDQGSGYGYTF. The CDR3, as DNA: TGTGCCTGGAGTGACCAGGGGAGCGGCTATGGCTACACCTTC.

The V call is TRBV4-2, the J call TRBJ2-5, with 9 positions matching TRBD1. J was trimmed by 6 bases and V by 5 bases; bases with no gene match: 22. CDR3 size: 19 residues. Germline V gives CDR1 LGHNA, CDR2 YNFKEQ. The CDR3 spells CASSARPGQGSHERQTQYF. The CDR3 nucleotides read TGTGCCAGCAGCGCCAGACCGGGACAGGGAAGCCATGAAAGACAGACCCAGTACTTC.

The genes are TRBV5-1 and TRBJ1-4, with 8 bases lining up with TRBD1. In germline, CDR1 is SGHRS, CDR2 YFSETQ. The CDR3 contains 13 residues. V shed 0 bases and J 8 bases; nucleotides not matched to a gene: 0. CDR3 nucleotides: TGCGCCAGCAGCTTGGACAGGGGGGAAAAACTGTTTTTT. This translates into CASSLDRGEKLFF.

The sample holds one count of this clone. The chain combines TRBV25-1 with TRBJ2-1, with TRBD1 matching 11 bases. In germline, CDR1 is MGHDK, CDR2 SYGVNS. The CDR3 is 14 residues long. V trimming: 8 bases; J trimming: 7 bases; junction bases outside the gene matches: 7. The CDR3 bases are TGTGCCAGCTCCGGGACAGGGGGAAGGAATGAGCAGTTCTTC. It specifies CASSGTGGRNEQFF.

This chain links TRBV5-1 with TRBJ1-5; TRBD1 is a possible D gene (6 bases). Trimming removed 4 bases at V and 1 base at J, with 12 bases between. CDR1 is SGHRS and CDR2 is YFSETQ in the germline V gene. There are 15 residues in the CDR3. For the CDR3, the DNA is TGCGCCAGCAGCCGGGAGGGGGGAAGCAATCAGCCCCAGCATTTT. This encodes CASSREGGSNQPQHF.

This sequence joins TRBV5-6 and TRBJ2-3; 15 bases map to TRBD2. Per germline, CDR1 SGHDT and CDR2 YYEEEE. The CDR3 is 15 amino acids. The V gene end was trimmed by 4 bases and the J gene end by 6 bases; junction bases not matched to a gene: 3. Written as DNA, the CDR3 is TGTGCCAGCAGCCACGGACTAGCGGGGGGGGATACGCAGTATTTT. Amino acids: CASSHGLAGGDTQYF.

This chain joins TRBV30 and TRBJ1-3, with a possible D match to TRBD1 (5 bases). The CDR3 is 14 residues long. CDR1 is GTSNPN, CDR2 SVGIG, per germline (reference sequence). The CDR3 DNA follows: TGTGCTTTTAGACAGAGGATTTCTGGAAACACCATATATTTT. Translating gives CAFRQRISGNTIYF. Full variable domain (missing parts from reference TRBV30 and TRBJ1-3): SQTIHQWPATLVQPVGSPLSLECTVEGTSNPNLYWYRQAAGRGLQLLFYSVGIGQISSEVPQNLSASRPQDRQFILSSKKLLLSDSGFYLCAFRQRISGNTIYFGEGSWLTVV.

The chain carries TRBV6-5 and TRBJ1-6, with D maybe TRBD1 (6 bases). This CDR3 is 16 amino acids long. Trimming took off 2 bases at V and 7 bases at J, with 15 bases between the two ends. Per the germline V gene, CDR1 is MNHEY and CDR2 is SVGAGI. CDR3 DNA: TGTGCCAGCAGTTACATCCAGGGGCACAAAAATTCACCCCTCCACTTT. Its protein product is CASSYIQGHKNSPLHF.

The rearrangement links TRBV6-5 to TRBJ1-4; 7 bases map to TRBD1. The CDR3 has 15 residues. Losses at the gene ends were 4 bases for V and 4 bases for J; bases not matched to a gene: 6. Germline V gives CDR1 MNHEY, CDR2 SVGAGI. DNA for the CDR3: TGTGCCAGCAGTTCCGGACAGGCCATTAATGAAAAACTGTTTTTT. Translated, it gives CASSSGQAINEKLFF.

The V call is TRBV28, the J call TRBJ1-3; 7 bases are shared with TRBD1. There are 16 residues in the CDR3. Germline V gene data show CDR1 as MDHEN and CDR2 as SYDVKM. Unmatched junction bases numbered 7, after V lost 4 bases and J lost 1 base. The DNA of the CDR3 is TGTGCCAGCAGTTCACCCACGACAGGGTCTGGAAACACCATATATTTT. This translates into CASSSPTTGSGNTIYF.

The CDR3, as DNA: TGTGCCTGGAGTGTAGGCCCGTGGACAGAGGATGGCTACACCTTC. Its translation is CAWSVGPWTEDGYTF. The V and J genes are TRBV30 and TRBJ1-2; TRBD1 might be the D (6 bases). This CDR3 has 15 residues. Germline V gene sequence: CDR1 GTSNPN, CDR2 SVGIG (reference sequence). Trimming removed 0 bases from V and 6 bases from J, with 17 bases in between. Full variable domain (remainder filled in from reference TRBV30 and TRBJ1-2): SQTIHQWPATLVQPVGSPLSLECTVEGTSNPNLYWYRQAAGRGLQLLFYSVGIGQISSEVPQNLSASRPQDRQFILSSKKLLLSDSGFYLCAWSVGPWTEDGYTFGSGTRLTVV.

The chain recombines TRBV4-2 with TRBJ2-3, with 11 bases matching TRBD2. The germline gives CDR1 LGHNA, CDR2 YNFKEQ. The CDR3 is made up of 17 amino acids. Trimming at V came to 4 bases and at J to 1 base, leaving 7 bases not matched to a gene. For the CDR3, the DNA is TGTGCCAGCAGCCTAACGACTAGCGGGACTCGCACAGATACGCAGTATTTT. Residues: CASSLTTSGTRTDTQYF.

The chain couples TRBV21-1 to TRBJ1-4; TRBD1 is taken as the D call from the table, unchecked against the DNA. TRBV21-1 is tagged as a pseudogene. This CDR3 has 19 amino acids. In nucleotides, the CDR3 is TGTGCCAGCAGCAACAACGGGACAGGGGAAGTTGGATCTAATGAAAAACTGTTTTTT. Translating it yields CASSNNGTGEVGSNEKLFF.

As DNA, the CDR3 is TGCGCCAGCAGCCAGAAGGAGGGACTAGCGGACTCTGGGGCCAACGTCCTGACTTTC. Protein: CASSQKEGLADSGANVLTF. The V gene is TRBV4-3, the J gene TRBJ2-6, with 11 positions matching TRBD2. Unmatched junction bases numbered 7, after V lost 3 bases and J lost 0 bases. Per the germline V gene, CDR1 is LGHNA and CDR2 is YSLEER. The CDR3 is 19 residues long.

The rearrangement links TRBV6-5 to TRBJ2-2, with 8 positions matching TRBD1. The CDR3 spans 14 residues. J lost 4 bases, V lost 2 bases, and 0 bases had no gene match. Germline V gives CDR1 MNHEY, CDR2 SVGAGI. CDR3 DNA: TGTGCCAGCAGTTACGACAGGGGCACCGGGGAGCTGTTTTTT. As protein: CASSYDRGTGELFF.

This clone occurred once. The CDR3 loop is CASSPPAGRDRVYEQYF. Here the CDR3 DNA reads TGTGCCAGCAGCCCGCCCGCAGGGAGGGACAGGGTCTACGAGCAGTACTTC. This chain connects TRBV7-2 to TRBJ2-7; 9 bases fit TRBD1. The germline V gene encodes CDR1 SGHTA and CDR2 FQGNSA. The J segment lost 3 bases and the V segment lost 5 bases, leaving 14 bases of the junction unmatched. CDR3 length equals 17 residues.

This chain connects TRBV6-5 to TRBJ2-6; weak D call: TRBD2 (5 bases). In germline, CDR1 is MNHEY, CDR2 SVGAGI. The V and J ends lost 0 bases and 1 base respectively, with 7 bases between them. The CDR3 sequence is 16 residues long. For the CDR3, the DNA is TGTGCCAGCAGTTACTCTACGGGATCTGGGGCCAACGTCCTGACTTTC. It encodes CASSYSTGSGANVLTF.

This chain uses TRBV2 with TRBJ2-4, with 9 nucleotides matching TRBD2. Germline V lookup: CDR1 SNHLY, CDR2 FYNNEI. This CDR3 comprises 16 residues. Trimming removed 5 bases from V and 6 bases from J; junction bases left unmatched: 11. CDR3 sequence (DNA): TGTGCCAGCAGTTATCAGGGGGAACTAGCGGGAAACATTCAGTACTTC. It translates to CASSYQGELAGNIQYF.

This chain uses TRBV18 with TRBJ1-1, with D possibly TRBD1 on 5 matching bases. V was clipped by 6 bases and J by 0 bases, with 11 bases between them. In germline, CDR1 is KGHSH, CDR2 LQKENI. This CDR3 has 14 residues. The CDR3 sequence: CASSLEQVNTEAFF. CDR3 nucleotide sequence: TGTGCCAGCTCTCTTGAACAGGTGAACACTGAAGCTTTCTTT.